This T cell receptor beta chain was retrieved from a study of OX40 agonist ivuxolimab in advanced cancers. Study-level information: With a range of roughly 20 to 80, age averaged 60 years, and 75% to 90% were male.

Sequencing used immunoSEQ multiplex PCR; TCRdb keeps in-frame clones, though not all of them. This sample has over 35,000 clones; 74% occur once, and the top ten carry roughly 20%. This specimen consisted of CD4+ or CD8+ T cells sorted from blood, obtained in a trial of the OX40 agonist ivuxolimab. The sequence was obtained from an adult with an advanced solid tumor such as melanoma, head and neck, liver or kidney cancer.

DNA of the CDR3: TGTGCCAGCAGCCGGCAGGGGGAGCAGTTCTTC. As protein: CASSRQGEQFF. This rearrangement joins TRBV4-2 to TRBJ2-1; the D gene is possibly TRBD1 (6 bases). The V end was cut by 4 bases, the J end by 10 bases, with 8 bases between. The CDR3 covers 11 residues. Germline V CDR1 and CDR2: LGHNA, YNFKEQ.